Included here is one T cell receptor (beta chain) sequence, with context. The clone's antigen remains unknown. No quality values exist for individual bases; no much larger clone is one base distant. The junction shows trimming of 6 bases on V and 0 bases on J, plus 17 bases between the germline ends. The CDR3 sequence holds 17 residues, the cysteine and phenylalanine included. The kept DNA is CDR3 alone, 51 bases in frame from the first base. CDR1 and CDR2 are read off the germline V gene (reference sequence) as LNHDA and SQIVND. This record belongs to a study of blood T cell repertoires in COVID-19 (dated by TCRdb to about 2020). Looking at the study overall: Samples covering the acute and convalescent phases of COVID-19 were provided by collaborators in the United States, Italy and Spain. The prospective study material was composed of cDNA or gDNA derived from T cells, B-cell-depleted T cells, or PBMCs. Subjects who had been exposed to COVID-19, were actively infected with it, or had recovered from it provided the deeply sampled blood TCRbeta repertoires that made up the dataset. The repertoires were released in a freely available public database meant as a resource for research on the immune response to SARS-CoV-2. The samples were drawn from the first 160 participants of the ongoing ImmuneRACE study and from 950 to 1,500 subjects provided by 6 global collaborators. Sample metadata almost always included a de-identified subject ID, COVID-19 status, age in years and sex. HLA class I and class II types, where available, came from metadata supplied by the sample provider rather than from assay-based typing. Study-wide conclusions, independent of this receptor: The amount of clinical and demographic metadata varied by source and participant and was provided uncurated.

In Seattle, one collaborating source enrolled patients while the infection was active and tracked those patients longitudinally over the course of disease. Each collaborating institution followed its own protocols to collect whole blood in K2EDTA tubes. For TCRbeta analysis, collaborator samples were shipped as frozen whole blood, as isolated PBMCs, or as DNA extracted from either sample type. The immunoSEQ Assay, a bias-controlled multiplex PCR, was used to amplify TCRbeta CDR3 regions from genomic DNA. Under the source paper's analysis protocol: Within the assay, amplification of reference gene primers was used to estimate how many nucleated cells each sample contained. Sequence reads were collapsed and filtered to measure the absolute abundance of every unique TCRbeta CDR3 rearrangement. For each sample, productive Simpson clonality was calculated as the square root of Simpson's diversity index over productive rearrangements. The source is immuneACCESS, and TCRdb retained only in-frame sequences with V and J called. Part of the clones is not carried over; for the studies checked, unresolved V genes explain less than half of this, and the remainder is unexplained. The D gene and trimming were derived from the DNA, and the V and J assignments and clone size from that table. Present in this sample are 100,000 to 150,000 clones, approximately 90% of which were seen just once. Jointly, the top ten make up around 2.1% of the sample.

Sequences were obtained from peripheral blood. Rearrangement joined TRBV19 to TRBJ1-4; the D region possibly corresponds to TRBD1 (6 bases align). This sequence originates from a man aged 50-59 years with COVID-19, enrolled during active disease. The DNA sequence follows: TGTGCCAGTAGGCCAAACAGGGCGCTAACAACTAATGAAAAACTGTTTTTT. Its translation is CASRPNRALTTNEKLFF.